This is a list of T cell receptor beta chains from one sample in a study of beta chain features in type 1 diabetes. Assay used: immunoSEQ multiplex PCR; TCRdb lists only in-frame clones, some missing. The profile shows roughly 230,000 clones, roughly a tenth of them singletons. The specimen was naive CD4+ T cells from blood. Receptor source: a man younger than 45 with type 1 diabetes. Each CDR3 is given with its conserved first and last residue. A D gene is named only where the DNA matches it firmly. The size of a clone is reported for some rows only, either as once, few or many, or as a class for expanded clones.

>TRBV7-2|TRBJ2-3|few|17|TRBD2
CASSLGPSGGNTDTQYF
TGTGCCAGCAGCTTAGGGCCTAGCGGGGGAAACACAGATACGCAGTATTTT
>TRBV28|TRBJ1-6|few|16|NA
CASSPDGRVGSSPLHF
TGTGCCAGCAGTCCCGACGGCAGGGTGGGTAGTTCACCCCTCCACTTT
>TRBV7-9|TRBJ1-5|few|13|NA
CASSSQVDQPQHF
TGTGCCAGCAGCTCACAGGTGGATCAGCCCCAGCATTTT
>TRBV6-6|TRBJ1-2|few|12|TRBD1
CASSQKTGDYTF
TGTGCCAGCAGCCAAAAGACAGGGGACTACACCTTC
>TRBV7-2|TRBJ1-1|NA|14|NA
CASSLRGRNTEAFF
TGTGCCAGCAGCTTAAGGGGCAGAAACACTGAAGCTTTCTTT
>TRBV5-1|TRBJ2-3|once|14|TRBD1
CASRLTGPTDTQYF
TGCGCCAGCAGGTTGACAGGGCCCACAGATACGCAGTATTTT
>TRBV5-1|TRBJ1-4|NA|15|TRBD1
CASSGQGAQGEKLFF
TGCGCCAGCAGCGGACAGGGAGCCCAGGGGGAAAAACTGTTTTTT
>TRBV5-1|TRBJ1-6|NA|14|NA
CASSTGDRTSPLHF
TGCGCCAGCAGCACGGGTGACCGTACGTCACCCCTCCACTTT
>TRBV6-5|TRBJ2-7|NA|13|NA
CASTTPGSHEQYF
TGTGCCAGCACCACCCCGGGGTCCCACGAGCAGTACTTC
>TRBV29-1|TRBJ1-1|NA|13|TRBD1
CSGDRGPGTEAFF
TGCAGCGGGGACAGGGGGCCGGGTACTGAAGCTTTCTTT
>TRBV4-3|TRBJ2-1|NA|16|NA
CASSQGGASSYNEQFF
TGCGCCAGCAGCCAGGGGGGGGCGAGCTCCTACAATGAGCAGTTCTTC
>TRBV21-1|TRBJ2-4|few|14|NA
CASSKGMGHNIQYF
TGTGCCAGCAGCAAAGGAATGGGGCACAACATTCAGTACTTC
>TRBV4-2|TRBJ2-3|NA|17|NA
CASSPLNRDGLTDTQYF
TGTGCCAGCAGCCCCTTAAACCGGGACGGACTAACAGATACGCAGTATTTT
>TRBV9|TRBJ2-3|NA|14|TRBD2
CASSASGGSDTQYF
TGTGCCAGCAGTGCAAGCGGGGGTTCAGATACGCAGTATTTT
>TRBV5-4|TRBJ2-1|NA|16|NA
CASSLAAATSYNEQFF
TGTGCCAGCAGCTTGGCCGCGGCTACCTCCTACAATGAGCAGTTCTTC
>TRBV12-2|TRBJ1-4|few|15|NA
CASRLDRGQNEKLFF
TGTGCAAGTCGCTTAGACAGGGGGCAGAATGAAAAACTGTTTTTT
>TRBV4-3|TRBJ2-2|few|15|NA
CASSQVLANTGELFF
TGCGCCAGCAGCCAAGTACTAGCCAACACCGGGGAGCTGTTTTTT
>TRBV4-2|TRBJ2-7|few|16|NA
CASSQIGGKMSYEQYF
TGTGCCAGCAGCCAAATAGGAGGCAAGATGTCCTACGAGCAGTACTTC
>TRBV4-3|TRBJ2-7|NA|17|TRBD1
CASSHRHIDRESYEQYF
TGCGCCAGCAGCCACCGCCATATTGACAGGGAGAGCTACGAGCAGTACTTC
>TRBV5-6|TRBJ2-7|few|16|TRBD1
CASSWTRTGGINEQYF
TGTGCCAGCAGCTGGACGAGGACAGGGGGCATCAACGAGCAGTACTTC
>TRBV6-4|TRBJ2-1|NA|16|TRBD1
CASSDFYRGRDNEQFF
TGTGCCAGCAGTGACTTTTACAGGGGACGGGACAATGAGCAGTTCTTC
>TRBV6-1|TRBJ2-7|few|14|TRBD1
CASSETGTTYEQYF
TGTGCCAGCAGCGAGACAGGGACGACCTACGAGCAGTACTTC
>TRBV2|TRBJ2-3|few|12|TRBD1
CASGDRADTQYF
TGTGCCAGCGGGGACAGAGCAGATACGCAGTATTTT
>TRBV5-8|TRBJ2-2|few|15|NA
CASTRGAANTGELFF
TGTGCCAGCACCCGGGGGGCAGCGAACACCGGGGAGCTGTTTTTT
>TRBV9|TRBJ2-3|NA|13|NA
CASSVAITDTQYF
TGTGCCAGCAGCGTAGCCATCACAGATACGCAGTATTTT
>TRBV5-4|TRBJ1-2|NA|15|NA
CASSLSLPGGYGYTF
TGTGCCAGCAGCTTGTCGTTGCCAGGAGGCTATGGCTACACCTTC
>TRBV6-6|TRBJ2-1|few|15|TRBD2
CASSYSGSGGFEQFF
TGTGCCAGCAGTTACTCGGGTAGCGGGGGTTTTGAGCAGTTCTTC
>TRBV18|TRBJ2-6|NA|13|NA
CASSPLGANVLTF
TGTGCCAGCTCACCCCTTGGGGCCAACGTCCTGACTTTC
>TRBV7-2|TRBJ2-1|NA|12|NA
CASSLDTGTPVF
TGTGCCAGCAGCTTAGATACCGGGACACCCGTCTTC
>TRBV7-3|TRBJ2-1|NA|13|NA
CASSLAEYNEQFF
TGTGCCAGCAGCCTAGCCGAATACAATGAGCAGTTCTTC
>TRBV5-1|TRBJ2-2|few|12|NA
CASSFYTGELFF
TGCGCCAGCAGCTTCTACACCGGGGAGCTGTTTTTT
>TRBV7-3|TRBJ2-1|few|13|NA
CASSFNSYNEQFF
TGTGCCAGCAGCTTTAACTCCTACAATGAGCAGTTCTTC
>TRBV7-8|TRBJ2-1|NA|17|TRBD2
CASSSARLAGAYNEQFF
TGTGCCAGCAGCTCCGCAAGACTAGCGGGTGCTTACAATGAGCAGTTCTTC
>TRBV5-1|TRBJ2-6|NA|19|NA
CASSLAGPTSGSGANVLTF
TGCGCCAGCAGCTTGGCCGGGCCGACGTCGGGGTCTGGGGCCAACGTCCTGACTTTC
>TRBV5-1|TRBJ2-7|few|15|TRBD1
CASSFYGTGNFEQYF
TGCGCCAGCAGCTTCTACGGGACAGGGAACTTCGAGCAGTACTTC
>TRBV18|TRBJ1-5|few|14|NA
CASSPSRGNQPQHF
TGTGCCAGCTCACCTTCCAGGGGCAATCAGCCCCAGCATTTT
>TRBV2|TRBJ2-7|few|14|TRBD1
CASTILGTAYEQYF
TGTGCCAGCACTATATTAGGGACAGCTTACGAGCAGTACTTC